This passage covers 9 T cell receptor beta chains from one sample sequenced in a study of T cell responses to AZD1222 COVID-19 vaccine. Some clones are missing from TCRdb's copy, which holds only in-frame ones; the method was immunoSEQ multiplex PCR. The sample carries 150,000 to 200,000 clones, roughly 89% recorded once. Sequencing was performed on peripheral blood, taken on day 0 of AZD1222 vaccination. These receptors came from an adult in good health.

This clone appeared a single time. V and J are TRBV7-2 and TRBJ2-3, with D tentatively TRBD2 (6 bases). Germline V gene data show CDR1 as SGHTA and CDR2 as FQGNSA. Trimming took off 5 bases at V and 7 bases at J, with 19 bases between the two ends. This CDR3 spans 15 amino acids. CDR3 nucleotides: TGTGCCAGCAGCCCGGACATGAGCGGGTTTTATACGCAGTATTTT. Its translation is CASSPDMSGFYTQYF.

The V call is TRBV29-1, the J call TRBJ2-1; TRBD2 might be the D (5 bases). CDR1 and CDR2 (germline): SQVTM, ANQGSEA. V lost 1 base, J lost 6 bases, and 7 bases lay in between. CDR3 length: 12 amino acids. The CDR3 DNA is TGCAGCGTTGAAGCGGGATCCAATGAGCAGTTCTTC. The encoded protein is CSVEAGSNEQFF.

V is TRBV5-6 and J is TRBJ1-5; no reliable D call. This CDR3 has 13 amino acids. V shed 0 bases and J shed 4 bases, with 5 bases lying between them. CDR1 and CDR2 (germline): SGHDT, YYEEEE. The CDR3 sequence is CASSLGRNQPQHF. The CDR3 region has the DNA TGTGCCAGCAGCTTGGGGCGGAATCAGCCCCAGCATTTT.

The V and J genes are TRBV27 and TRBJ2-1, with D possibly matching TRBD1 (6 bases). The germline V gene encodes CDR1 MNHEY and CDR2 SMNVEV (reference sequence). The CDR3 covers 16 residues. V dropped 4 bases and J dropped 12 bases, with 25 bases sitting between them. The CDR3 region has the DNA TGTGCCAGCAGTTCTAACCCACAGGGATCGGCCATCGGGCAGTTCTTC. Its translation: CASSSNPQGSAIGQFF.

The V and J genes are TRBV3-1 (or the pseudogene TRBV3-2) and TRBJ1-4; unclear D gene. Trimming removed 1 base at V and 5 bases at J, with 8 bases between. CDR3 length: 14 amino acids. Per the germline V gene, CDR1 is LGHDT and CDR2 is YNNKEL (reference sequence). CDR3 protein: CASSQAGMNEKLFF. The CDR3 coding sequence is TGTGCCAGCAGCCAAGCGGGGATGAATGAAAAACTGTTTTTT.

The chain links TRBV19 to TRBJ1-6; D remains unclear. Trimming took 3 bases from V and 6 from J, leaving 15 bases between them. The length of the CDR3 is 16 residues. The germline gives CDR1 LNHDA, CDR2 SQIVND (reference sequence). The CDR3 DNA sequence: TGTGCCAGTAGTATTGGAAGGTTGGATTTTAATTCACCCCTCCACTTT. As protein: CASSIGRLDFNSPLHF.

The chain recombines TRBV4-2 with TRBJ1-1; the D is unclear. CDR1 is LGHNA and CDR2 is YNFKEQ in the germline V gene. Between the trimmed V and J ends, which lost 0 bases and 12 bases, there was a span of 11 bases. The CDR3 covers 12 residues. The CDR3 here is CASSQDWVVTFF. In DNA, the CDR3 is TGTGCCAGCAGCCAAGATTGGGTCGTGACTTTCTTT.

The chain uses TRBV19 and TRBJ2-3; D call uncertain. This CDR3 region has 12 residues. The V gene's germline CDR1 is LNHDA and CDR2 SQIVND (reference sequence). Trimming removed 7 bases at V and 0 bases at J, with 5 bases between. Here the CDR3 reads CASKSSTDTQYF. CDR3 nucleotides: TGTGCCAGTAAGAGCAGCACAGATACGCAGTATTTT.

Note on this clone: The conserved phenylalanine or tryptophan normally closing the CDR3 is absent here, so this likely arose from a read error. The DNA is left out, because the CDR3 cannot be placed on it with certainty; the CDR3 is given as TCRdb lists it. The chain combines TRBV19 with TRBJ1-1. The CDR3 has 11 amino acids, counting both end residues. Per germline, CDR1 LNHDA and CDR2 SQIVND (reference sequence). CDR3 amino acids: CASDRGDMLSL.